One and the same sample provided the 31 T cell receptor beta chains below, sequenced in a study of T cells after yellow fever vaccination. TCRdb redid the calling of the 5' RACE reads with MiXCR, one entry per CDR3 protein. Among 550,000 or so distinct CDR3 sequences listed, less than 20% were seen once. The input for sequencing was PBMCs, taken 15 days after the yellow fever booster vaccination. These receptors were taken from a young man who received the YFV17D yellow fever vaccine.

The chain uses TRBV5-1 and TRBJ2-1, with 12 bases that match TRBD2. This CDR3 comprises 16 residues. V shed 0 bases, J shed 6 bases, and the junction held 4 bases outside the gene matches. Germline V lookup: CDR1 SGHRS, CDR2 YFSETQ. CDR3 sequence (DNA): TGCGCCAGCAGCTTGGAAACTAGCGGGAGGCGCAATGAGCAGTTCTTC. Protein sequence: CASSLETSGRRNEQFF.

This clonotype has only a few counts. One junction end disagrees with the germline gene, perhaps due to a read error. The chain is built from TRBV29-1 and TRBJ2-1; 8 nucleotides align to TRBD2. CDR1 is SQVTM and CDR2 is ANQGSEA in the germline V gene. This CDR3 contains 17 residues. In DNA, the CDR3 is TGCAGCGCCCATCGGGGGATTCGAGCGGGAGTCTACGATGAGCAGTTCTTC. It translates to CSAHRGIRAGVYDEQFF.

This clonotype was detected a few times. The chain joins TRBV7-9 to TRBJ2-5; 9 bases line up with TRBD2. The trim removed 8 bases at V and 1 base at J, leaving 8 bases unmatched. CDR1 SEHNR and CDR2 FQNEAQ come from the germline V gene (reference sequence). CDR3 length: 15 residues. Written as DNA, the CDR3 is TGTGCCAGCCGCGGGGGGGCCGACCCCCAAGAGACCCAGTACTTC. Protein sequence: CASRGGADPQETQYF.

This sequence joins TRBV10-1 and TRBJ2-7; D tentatively reads TRBD1 or TRBD2 (5 bases each). CDR3 length equals 16 residues. V was cut by 0 bases and J by 0 bases, with 12 bases left in between. The V gene's germline CDR1 is WNHNN and CDR2 SYGVQD (reference sequence). The DNA for the CDR3 is TGCGCCAGCAGTGAGTCCCCGGGACGGAACTCCTACGAGCAGTACTTC. It specifies CASSESPGRNSYEQYF.

This clonotype has ten or more counts. This chain joins TRBV14 and TRBJ1-4; D remains unclear. Germline CDR1 is SGHDN and CDR2 is FVKESK. Trimming shortened V by 1 base and J by 4 bases, and 7 bases separated the two germline ends. This CDR3 contains 14 residues. This CDR3 is CASSQAQRNEKLFF. DNA for the CDR3: TGTGCCAGCAGCCAAGCCCAGCGTAATGAAAAACTGTTTTTT.

The sample holds a few counts of this clonotype. This chain links TRBV5-5 with TRBJ2-7, with D possibly matching TRBD1 (6 bases). The CDR3 runs 15 residues. Germline CDR1 SGHKS, CDR2 YYEKEE (reference sequence). Between the trimmed V and J ends, which lost 2 bases and 2 bases, there was a span of 14 bases. The CDR3 DNA sequence: TGTGCCAGCAGCTTAAGACAGGCTGGACCCTACGAGCAGTACTTC. This encodes CASSLRQAGPYEQYF.

This clonotype was found a few times. V and J are TRBV6-5 and TRBJ1-2; TRBD1 matches 8 bases. J lost 4 bases, V lost 4 bases, and 14 bases had no gene match. The CDR3 covers 17 residues. CDR1 is MNHEY and CDR2 is SVGAGI in the germline V gene. The CDR3 region has the DNA TGTGCCAGCAGTTCCGGACAGGGAACTACAATCGGCTATGGCTACACCTTC. Translation: CASSSGQGTTIGYGYTF.

The chain is built from TRBV21-1 and TRBJ1-2. TRBV21-1 is classified as a pseudogene. The CDR3 is 10 amino acids. CDR3 coding DNA: TGTGCCAGCAGCTCCGCTGGCTACACCTTC. Its translation: CASSSAGYTF.

V and J are TRBV12-3 or TRBV12-4 and TRBJ1-5; 8 nucleotides agree with TRBD1. This CDR3 is 17 amino acids long. Unmatched junction bases numbered 11, after V lost 4 bases and J lost 3 bases. CDR3 in DNA: TGTGCCAGCAGTTCAACGAGGGACAGGAGCCTCAATCAGCCCCAGCATTTT. Translating gives CASSSTRDRSLNQPQHF.

This clonotype was found a few times. The chain carries TRBV7-9 and TRBJ2-7; no clear D gene. Germline values: CDR1 SEHNR, CDR2 FQNEAQ (reference sequence). The CDR3 spans 15 residues. Trimming stripped 5 bases from V and 6 bases from J, with 20 bases between. The CDR3 sequence is CASSPTLGSTIEQYF. In DNA, the CDR3 is TGTGCCAGCAGCCCAACCCTAGGTAGTACGATCGAGCAGTACTTC. The full variable domain, rest sourced from reference TRBV7-9 and TRBJ2-7, is DTGVSQNPRHKITKRGQNVTFRCDPISEHNRLYWYRQTLGQGPEFLTYFQNEAQLEKSRLLSDRFSAERPKGSFSTLEIQRTEQGDSAMYLCASSPTLGSTIEQYFGPGTRLTVT.

This clonotype was seen a few times. The genes are TRBV7-9 and TRBJ1-2; maybe TRBD1 (6 bases). The length of the CDR3 is 14 residues. Deletions cut 0 bases from V and 8 bases from J, with 13 bases between. The germline V gene has CDR1 SEHNR and CDR2 FQNEAQ (reference sequence). The CDR3 is CASSLARGGRGYTF. CDR3 coding DNA: TGTGCCAGCAGCTTAGCGCGGGGGGGCCGGGGCTACACCTTC.

This chain joins TRBV5-1 and TRBJ2-5, with TRBD2 identical over 10 bases. CDR1 and CDR2 from the germline V gene are SGHRS and YFSETQ. CDR3 length equals 14 residues. The V and J ends lost 5 bases and 2 bases, in that order; junction bases with no gene match: 3. Here the CDR3 reads CASRLAGNQETQYF. CDR3 nucleotide sequence: TGCGCCAGCAGACTAGCGGGAAATCAAGAGACCCAGTACTTC.

The genes are TRBV6-5 and TRBJ2-7; 7 bases are a match to TRBD1. CDR1 and CDR2 from the germline V gene are MNHEY and SVGAGI. V gave up 2 bases and J gave up 6 bases; unmatched junction bases: 13. The CDR3 spans 16 residues. The CDR3 region is CASSYRDRVRSSEQYF. The CDR3 bases are TGTGCCAGCAGTTACCGAGACAGGGTGCGATCTAGCGAGCAGTACTTC.

This chain connects TRBV15 to TRBJ2-7; D ambiguous. The CDR3 sequence is 11 residues long. The V end lost 3 bases, the J end lost 6 bases, and 6 bases lay between the germline ends. CDR1 LNHNV and CDR2 YYDKDF come from the germline V gene (reference sequence). In nucleotides, the CDR3 is TGTGCCACCAGCAGTTACGGCGAGCAGTACTTC. Its protein is CATSSYGEQYF.

This sequence joins TRBV7-9 and TRBJ2-1; 7 nucleotides line up with TRBD2. The CDR3 has 15 residues. The germline CDR1 and CDR2 sequences are SEHNR and FQNEAQ (reference sequence). The V and J ends lost 5 bases and 7 bases, in that order; junction bases with no gene match: 11. The CDR3 DNA reads as TGTGCCAGCAGCCTAAGAAAGGGACTATCGAATGAGCAGTTCTTC. This codes for CASSLRKGLSNEQFF.

This clonotype has just a few counts. CDR3 region: CASSQDQGAQGNEQFF. The CDR3 nucleotides are TGTGCCAGCAGCCAAGATCAAGGGGCCCAGGGCAATGAGCAGTTCTTC. This chain links TRBV14 with TRBJ2-1; possibly TRBD1 for D (5 bases). CDR3 length: 16 residues. V was pared by 0 bases and J by 6 bases, with 15 bases between. Germline V CDR1 and CDR2: SGHDN, FVKESK.

This clonotype has only a few counts. This chain uses TRBV20-1 with TRBJ2-1, with a weak D call TRBD2 (5 bases). CDR1 DFQATT and CDR2 SNEGSKA come from the germline V gene (reference sequence). The germline V and J ends were trimmed by 6 bases and 4 bases, with 22 bases remaining between them. The length of the CDR3 is 16 residues. The CDR3 DNA sequence: TGCAGTGCACCGCAACTAGGCGCTAGGCTTTACAATGAGCAGTTCTTC. It specifies CSAPQLGARLYNEQFF.

The chain joins TRBV20-1 to TRBJ2-7; D call uncertain. V gave up 1 base and J gave up 7 bases, with 11 bases separating them. Germline V lookup: CDR1 DFQATT, CDR2 SNEGSKA (reference sequence). The CDR3 runs to 12 residues. The CDR3 sequence is CSARVADAEQYF. Written as DNA, the CDR3 is TGCAGTGCTAGAGTAGCCGACGCGGAGCAGTACTTC.

This chain joins TRBV20-1 and TRBJ2-3, with 7 bases identical to TRBD2. Germline V lookup: CDR1 DFQATT, CDR2 SNEGSKA (reference sequence). The CDR3 consists of 15 residues. V lost 1 base, J lost 2 bases, and 6 bases stayed unmatched. CDR3 region: CSARVGGKLTDTQYF. The CDR3 DNA follows: TGCAGTGCTAGAGTGGGGGGGAAACTCACAGATACGCAGTATTTT.

The V and J genes are TRBV20-1 and TRBJ2-2; D remains unclear. V was clipped by 3 bases and J by 8 bases, with 10 bases between them. The CDR3 runs to 12 residues. The germline CDR1 and CDR2 sequences are DFQATT and SNEGSKA (reference sequence). CDR3 sequence: CSASAGPGELFF. The CDR3 DNA is TGCAGTGCTAGCGCAGGCCCGGGGGAGCTGTTTTTT.

The sample holds a few counts of this clonotype. The chain uses TRBV12-3 or TRBV12-4 and TRBJ2-3; 12 nucleotides line up with TRBD1. V shed 6 bases and J 4 bases; nucleotides not matched to a gene: 2. The CDR3 sequence is 14 residues long. CDR3 in DNA: TGTGCCAGCAGAGGGACAGGGGGCCCAGATACGCAGTATTTT. Translated: CASRGTGGPDTQYF.

The chain employs TRBV6-1 and TRBJ2-1; 9 bases line up with TRBD2. CDR3 size: 15 residues. Per the germline V gene, CDR1 is MNHNS and CDR2 is SASEGT. Trimming cost V 6 bases and J 6 bases; bases outside gene matches: 9. The DNA for the CDR3 is TGTGCCAGCAGGGATAGCGGGAGATCAATCAATGAGCAGTTCTTC. Residues: CASRDSGRSINEQFF.

V gene TRBV20-1 combines with J gene TRBJ2-4; no clear D gene. Germline CDR1 and CDR2: DFQATT and SNEGSKA (reference sequence). Trimming stripped 6 bases from V and 0 bases from J, with 18 bases between. The length of the CDR3 is 16 residues. Here the CDR3 DNA reads TGCAGTGCAGGCCCCCGGCAGCTTCTAGCCAAAAACATTCAGTACTTC. Translation gives CSAGPRQLLAKNIQYF.

The chain couples TRBV20-1 to TRBJ2-2, with D possibly matching TRBD1 (5 bases). Germline loops: CDR1 DFQATT, CDR2 SNEGSKA (reference sequence). The CDR3 is 12 amino acids. Trimming shortened V by 5 bases and J by 6 bases, and 10 bases separated the two germline ends. CDR3 nucleotides: TGCAGTGCTGCTCAGGGCTCCGGGGAGCTGTTTTTT. Protein: CSAAQGSGELFF.

In this sample, this clonotype turned up a few times. The V call is TRBV7-3, the J call TRBJ2-2; no reliable D call. The V gene's germline CDR1 is SGHTA and CDR2 FQGTGA. The CDR3 sequence is 15 residues long. V lost 5 bases and J 3 bases, leaving 13 bases between the germline ends. The CDR3, as DNA: TGTGCCAGCAGCCCAACCCCGACCTACACCGGGGAGCTGTTTTTT. It specifies CASSPTPTYTGELFF.

The chain has TRBV4-2 and TRBJ2-2, with D perhaps matching TRBD1 (5 bases). Trimming pared 4 bases from V and 5 bases from J, leaving 17 bases between. Germline CDR1 is LGHNA and CDR2 is YNFKEQ. The CDR3 extends over 16 amino acids. Here the CDR3 reads CASSPAAGAGTGELFF. The CDR3 nucleotides are TGTGCCAGCAGCCCGGCTGCTGGGGCTGGGACCGGGGAGCTGTTTTTT.

J is TRBJ2-1 and V is TRBV7-8; D is undetermined. This CDR3 contains 16 residues. CDR1 and CDR2 (germline): SGHVS, FQNEAQ. Trimming removed 5 bases from V and 2 bases from J, with 16 bases in between. CDR3 protein: CASSRRLAGPYNEQFF. In DNA form, the CDR3 reads TGTGCCAGCAGCCGTCGGTTAGCTGGACCCTACAATGAGCAGTTCTTC.

This clonotype was seen repeatedly, ten times or more. This chain connects TRBV20-1 to TRBJ2-7; D is uncertain. Looked up from germline, CDR1 is DFQATT and CDR2 is SNEGSKA (reference sequence). Trimming stripped 3 bases from V and 3 bases from J, with 6 bases between. CDR3 length equals 11 residues. The CDR3 bases are TGCAGTGCTAGGGAAAGCTACGAGCAGTACTTC. Translation: CSARESYEQYF.

This sequence joins TRBV20-1 and TRBJ2-3; 11 nucleotides match TRBD2. The CDR3 runs to 15 residues. Germline CDR1 and CDR2: DFQATT and SNEGSKA (reference sequence). V gave up 0 bases and J gave up 4 bases; unmatched junction bases: 3. The CDR3 sequence: CSARELAGVPDTQYF. CDR3 DNA: TGCAGTGCTAGAGAACTAGCGGGAGTACCAGATACGCAGTATTTT.

CDR3 in amino acids: CASSDGNIYEQYF. Written as DNA, the CDR3 is TGTGCCAGCTCAGACGGGAATATCTACGAGCAGTACTTC. The gene calls are TRBV18 and TRBJ2-7; D is possibly TRBD2 (5 bases). V was clipped by 5 bases and J by 3 bases, with 11 bases between them. CDR3 length: 13 amino acids. CDR1 is KGHSH and CDR2 is LQKENI in the germline V gene.

This clonotype was detected a few times. The chain uses TRBV12-3 or TRBV12-4 and TRBJ2-7; D remains ambiguous. The CDR3 is 14 amino acids. V lost 2 bases and J lost 3, with 11 bases in between. The CDR3: CASSLSLGFYEQYF. The CDR3 DNA reads TGTGCCAGCAGTTTAAGCCTGGGTTTCTACGAGCAGTACTTC.